These 6 T cell receptor beta chains were sequenced from one sample in a study of blood T cell repertoires in COVID-19. TCRdb keeps only in-frame clones here, not all; method: immunoSEQ multiplex PCR. This table holds 150,000 to 200,000 clones, approximately 79% found once. What was sequenced was PBMCs or T cells enriched from blood (not recorded which). The receptors were gathered from a woman aged 60-75 years with acute COVID-19.

This sequence joins TRBV29-1 and TRBJ1-1, with 7 positions matching TRBD1. Germline values: CDR1 SQVTM, CDR2 ANQGSEA. The CDR3 loop spans 12 amino acids. V trimming: 5 bases; J trimming: 1 base; junction bases outside the gene matches: 1. CDR3 nucleotides: TGCAGCGTTCGGACAGGGAACACTGAAGCTTTCTTT. It encodes CSVRTGNTEAFF.

The V gene is TRBV5-1, the J gene TRBJ2-5; possible D gene TRBD1, 6 bases. In germline, CDR1 is SGHRS, CDR2 YFSETQ. The CDR3 length is 14 residues. V dropped 0 bases and J dropped 3 bases, with 9 bases sitting between them. The CDR3 here is CASSLEPGEETQYF. CDR3 DNA sequence: TGCGCCAGCAGCTTGGAGCCAGGGGAAGAGACCCAGTACTTC.

This clone was seen a single time. J is TRBJ2-7 and V is TRBV5-1, with TRBD1 matching over 7 bases. This CDR3 has 14 amino acids. Germline loops: CDR1 SGHRS, CDR2 YFSETQ. V dropped 0 bases and J dropped 2; count of bases not matched to a gene: 2. The CDR3 region has the DNA TGCGCCAGCAGCTTGGGTCAGGGGGCCTACGAGCAGTACGTC. As protein: CASSLGQGAYEQYV.

The rearrangement joins TRBV5-6 to TRBJ2-1; TRBD1 matches 11 bases. This CDR3 comprises 16 residues. J was trimmed by 3 bases and V by 5 bases; bases with no gene match: 7. The germline gives CDR1 SGHDT, CDR2 YYEEEE. The CDR3 loop is CASRNPGTGGYNEQFF. In DNA, the CDR3 is TGTGCCAGCAGAAACCCCGGGACAGGGGGCTACAATGAGCAGTTCTTC.

This clone has a single count. The chain combines TRBV5-8 with TRBJ2-5, with D possibly matching TRBD1 (6 bases). The CDR3 spans 16 residues. CDR1 is SGHTS and CDR2 is YDEGEE in the germline V gene. V lost 4 bases to trimming and J lost 5 bases, with 21 bases between them. CDR3 region: CASSPGRVQGDETQYF. As DNA, the CDR3 is TGTGCCAGCAGCCCCGGACGCGTACAGGGTGACGAGACCCAGTACTTC.

J is TRBJ2-3 and V is TRBV7-9; D gene uncertain. CDR3 length: 15 residues. Per germline, CDR1 SEHNR and CDR2 FQNEAQ (reference sequence). Trimming took 5 bases from V and 0 from J, leaving 12 bases between them. The chain's CDR3 is CASSSYAPSTDTQYF. The CDR3 DNA reads as TGTGCCAGCAGCAGCTACGCCCCTAGCACAGATACGCAGTATTTT. The full variable domain, its missing parts supplied by reference TRBV7-9 and TRBJ2-3, is DTGVSQNPRHKITKRGQNVTFRCDPISEHNRLYWYRQTLGQGPEFLTYFQNEAQLEKSRLLSDRFSAERPKGSFSTLEIQRTEQGDSAMYLCASSSYAPSTDTQYFGPGTRLTVL.